The source of this TCR beta chain is a study of T cell repertoires in cytomegalovirus infection. TCRdb ran MiXCR on the reads and lists one entry per CDR3 protein. The sample lists 740,000 or so distinct CDR3 sequences, roughly 35% occurring once. With V trimmed by 5 bases and J by 10 bases, 19 bases remained unmatched. Germline CDR1 reads MNHEY; CDR2 reads SVGAGI. The CDR3 runs to 18 residues. The J gene is TRBJ1-6, the V gene TRBV6-5; 8 bases align to TRBD1. Sample: PBMCs. The source is a human donor in good health (CMV status not recorded). Some clones in this sample may be carry-over from other donors' samples. CDR3 sequence: CASSLSTGASSYQSPLHF. The CDR3 DNA sequence: TGTGCCAGCAGTCTATCGACAGGGGCGAGCTCCTATCAGTCACCCCTCCACTTT.